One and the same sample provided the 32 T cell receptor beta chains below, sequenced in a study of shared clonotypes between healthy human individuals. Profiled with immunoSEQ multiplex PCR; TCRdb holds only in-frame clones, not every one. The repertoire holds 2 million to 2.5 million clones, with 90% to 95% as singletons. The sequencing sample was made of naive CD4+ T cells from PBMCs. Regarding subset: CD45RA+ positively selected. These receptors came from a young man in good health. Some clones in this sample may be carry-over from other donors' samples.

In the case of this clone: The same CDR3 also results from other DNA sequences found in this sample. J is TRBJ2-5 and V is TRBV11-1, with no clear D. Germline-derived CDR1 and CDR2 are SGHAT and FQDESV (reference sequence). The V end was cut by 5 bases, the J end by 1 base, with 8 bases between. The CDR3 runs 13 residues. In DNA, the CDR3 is TGTGCCAGCAGCCCCGGGCCCCAAGAGACCCAGTACTTC. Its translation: CASSPGPQETQYF.

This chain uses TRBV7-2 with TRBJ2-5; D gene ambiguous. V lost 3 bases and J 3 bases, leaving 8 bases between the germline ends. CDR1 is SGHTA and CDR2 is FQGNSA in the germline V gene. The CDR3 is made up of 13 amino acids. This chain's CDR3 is CASSLNGEETQYF. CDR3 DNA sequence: TGTGCCAGCAGCTTGAATGGGGAAGAGACCCAGTACTTC.

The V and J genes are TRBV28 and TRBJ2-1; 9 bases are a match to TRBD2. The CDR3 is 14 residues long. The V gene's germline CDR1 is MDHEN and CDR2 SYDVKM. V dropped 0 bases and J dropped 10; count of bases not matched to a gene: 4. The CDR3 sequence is CASSLWLAGAEQFF. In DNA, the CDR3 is TGTGCCAGCAGTTTATGGTTAGCGGGAGCAGAGCAGTTCTTC.

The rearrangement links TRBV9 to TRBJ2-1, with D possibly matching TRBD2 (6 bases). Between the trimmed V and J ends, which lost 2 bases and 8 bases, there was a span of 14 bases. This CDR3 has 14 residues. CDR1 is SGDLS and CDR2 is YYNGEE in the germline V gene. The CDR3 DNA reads TGTGCCAGCAGCGTCGTGGAGGGCGGCGATGAGCAGTTCTTC. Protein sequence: CASSVVEGGDEQFF.

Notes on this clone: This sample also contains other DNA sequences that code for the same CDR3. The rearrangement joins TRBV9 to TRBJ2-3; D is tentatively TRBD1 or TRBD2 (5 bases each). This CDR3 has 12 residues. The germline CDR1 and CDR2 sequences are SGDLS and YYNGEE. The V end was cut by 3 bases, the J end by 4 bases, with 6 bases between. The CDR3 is CASSGGADTQYF. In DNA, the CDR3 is TGTGCCAGCAGCGGAGGGGCAGATACGCAGTATTTT.

The CDR3 DNA reads TGTGCCAGCTCACCAGGGACAGTTTATGGCTACACCTTC. It codes for CASSPGTVYGYTF. The chain links TRBV18 to TRBJ1-2; 7 positions agree with TRBD1. The J segment lost 5 bases and the V segment lost 2 bases, leaving 2 bases of the junction unmatched. The CDR3 consists of 13 residues. Germline V gene lookup returns CDR1 KGHSH and CDR2 LQKENI.

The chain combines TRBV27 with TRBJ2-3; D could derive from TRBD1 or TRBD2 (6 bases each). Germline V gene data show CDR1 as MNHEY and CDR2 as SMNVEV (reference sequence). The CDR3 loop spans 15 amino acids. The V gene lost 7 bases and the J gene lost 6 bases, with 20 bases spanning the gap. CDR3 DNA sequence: TGTGCCAGCACCGCAGGGGCGGGATGGGGGGATACGCAGTATTTT. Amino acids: CASTAGAGWGDTQYF.

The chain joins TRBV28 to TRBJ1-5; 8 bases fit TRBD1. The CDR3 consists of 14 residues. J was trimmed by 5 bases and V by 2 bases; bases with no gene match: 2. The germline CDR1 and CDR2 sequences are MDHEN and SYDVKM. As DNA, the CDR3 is TGTGCCAGCAGTTTAGAACAGGGGGATCAGCCCCAGCATTTT. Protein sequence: CASSLEQGDQPQHF. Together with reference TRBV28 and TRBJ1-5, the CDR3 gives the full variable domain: DVKVTQSSRYLVKRTGEKVFLECVQDMDHENMFWYRQDPGLGLRLIYFSYDVKMKEKGDIPEGYSVSREKKERFSLILESASTNQTSMYLCASSLEQGDQPQHFGDGTRLSIL.

CDR3 in DNA: TGCAGTGCTATTGCGACAAGGGAGCAGTACTTC. It codes for CSAIATREQYF. The chain is built from TRBV20-1 and TRBJ2-7; D gene unclear. Trimming took 4 bases from V and 7 from J, leaving 11 bases between them. Per germline, CDR1 DFQATT and CDR2 SNEGSKA (reference sequence). CDR3 length: 11 amino acids.

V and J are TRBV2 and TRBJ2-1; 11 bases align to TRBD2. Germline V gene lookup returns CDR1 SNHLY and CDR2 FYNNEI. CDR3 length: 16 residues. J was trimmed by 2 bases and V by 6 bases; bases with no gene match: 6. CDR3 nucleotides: TGTGCCAGCAGAGACGGGACTAGCGGCACCTACAATGAGCAGTTCTTC. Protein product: CASRDGTSGTYNEQFF.

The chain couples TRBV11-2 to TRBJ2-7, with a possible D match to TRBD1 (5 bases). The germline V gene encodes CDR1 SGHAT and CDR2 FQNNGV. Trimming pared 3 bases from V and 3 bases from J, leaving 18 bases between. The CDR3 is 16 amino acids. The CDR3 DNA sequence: TGTGCCAGCAGCTTGGGGCAGCTGATAAAAGACTACGAGCAGTACTTC. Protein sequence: CASSLGQLIKDYEQYF. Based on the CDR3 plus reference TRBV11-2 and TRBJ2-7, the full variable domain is EAGVAQSPRYKIIEKRQSVAFWCNPISGHATLYWYQQILGQGPKLLIQFQNNGVVDDSQLPKDRFSAERLKGVDSTLKIQPAKLEDSAVYLCASSLGQLIKDYEQYFGPGTRLTVT.

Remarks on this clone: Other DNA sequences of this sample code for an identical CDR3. The CDR3 coding sequence is TGCGCCAGCAGCCCACCGGGCGACGAGCAGTACTTC. It translates to CASSPPGDEQYF. The chain recombines TRBV5-1 with TRBJ2-7, with unresolved D. V was clipped by 4 bases and J by 5 bases, with 10 bases between them. Germline V gives CDR1 SGHRS, CDR2 YFSETQ. This CDR3 region has 12 residues.

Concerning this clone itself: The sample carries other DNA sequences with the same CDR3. The CDR3 sequence: CASGWQGAPGYTF. The CDR3 coding sequence is TGTGCCAGCGGGTGGCAGGGGGCGCCCGGCTACACCTTC. This rearrangement joins TRBV27 to TRBJ1-2, with 8 bases lining up with TRBD1. Germline V gene sequence: CDR1 MNHEY, CDR2 SMNVEV (reference sequence). This CDR3 spans 13 amino acids. V shed 8 bases and J 8 bases; nucleotides not matched to a gene: 10.

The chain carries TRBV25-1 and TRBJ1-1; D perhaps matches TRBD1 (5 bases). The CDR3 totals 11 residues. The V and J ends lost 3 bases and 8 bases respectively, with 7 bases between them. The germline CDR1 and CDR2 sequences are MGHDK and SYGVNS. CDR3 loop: CASSDQGEAFF. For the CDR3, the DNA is TGTGCCAGCAGTGACCAGGGAGAAGCTTTCTTT.

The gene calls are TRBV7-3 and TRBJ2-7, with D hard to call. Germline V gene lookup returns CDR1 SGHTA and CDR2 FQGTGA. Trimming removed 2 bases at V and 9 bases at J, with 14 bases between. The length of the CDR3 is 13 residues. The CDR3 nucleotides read TGTGCCAGCAGCTTAGCATTCGGCGCCGCGCAGTACTTC. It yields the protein CASSLAFGAAQYF.

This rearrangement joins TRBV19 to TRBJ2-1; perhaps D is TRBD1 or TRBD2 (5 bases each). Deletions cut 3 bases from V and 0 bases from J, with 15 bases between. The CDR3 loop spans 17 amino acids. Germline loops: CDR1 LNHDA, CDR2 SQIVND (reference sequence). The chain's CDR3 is CASSIGGTHSSYNEQFF. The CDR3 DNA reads TGTGCCAGTAGTATCGGTGGGACCCACTCCTCCTACAATGAGCAGTTCTTC.

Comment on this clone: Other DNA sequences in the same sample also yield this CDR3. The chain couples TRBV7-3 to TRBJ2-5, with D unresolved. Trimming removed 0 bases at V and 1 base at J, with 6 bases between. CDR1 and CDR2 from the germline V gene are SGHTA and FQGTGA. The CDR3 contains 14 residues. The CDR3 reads CASSLTAFQETQYF. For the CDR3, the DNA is TGTGCCAGCAGCTTAACAGCTTTCCAAGAGACCCAGTACTTC.

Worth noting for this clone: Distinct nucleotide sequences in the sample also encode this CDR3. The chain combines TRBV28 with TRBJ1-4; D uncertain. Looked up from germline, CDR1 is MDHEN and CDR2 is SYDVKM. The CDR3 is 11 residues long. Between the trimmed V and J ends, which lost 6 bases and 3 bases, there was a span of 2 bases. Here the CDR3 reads CASRSNEKLFF. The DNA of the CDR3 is TGTGCCAGCAGATCTAATGAAAAACTGTTTTTT.

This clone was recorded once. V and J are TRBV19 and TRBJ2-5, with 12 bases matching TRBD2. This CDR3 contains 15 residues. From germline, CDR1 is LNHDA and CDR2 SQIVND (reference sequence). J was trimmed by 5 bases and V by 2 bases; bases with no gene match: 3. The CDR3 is CASSISSGREETQYF. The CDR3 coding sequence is TGTGCCAGTAGTATATCTAGCGGGAGGGAGGAGACCCAGTACTTC.

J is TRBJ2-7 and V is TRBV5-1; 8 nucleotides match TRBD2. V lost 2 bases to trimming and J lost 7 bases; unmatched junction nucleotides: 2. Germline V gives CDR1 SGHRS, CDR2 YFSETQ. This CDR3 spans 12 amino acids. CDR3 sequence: CASSFKRGEQYF. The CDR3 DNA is TGCGCCAGCAGCTTTAAGCGGGGGGAGCAGTACTTC.

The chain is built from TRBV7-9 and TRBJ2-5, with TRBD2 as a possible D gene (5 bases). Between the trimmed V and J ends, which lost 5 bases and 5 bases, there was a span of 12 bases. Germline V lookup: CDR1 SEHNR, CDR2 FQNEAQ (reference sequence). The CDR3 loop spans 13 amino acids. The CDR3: CASSRGSLETQYF. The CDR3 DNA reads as TGTGCCAGCAGCCGTGGGAGTCTCGAGACCCAGTACTTC. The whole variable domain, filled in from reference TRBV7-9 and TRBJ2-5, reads DTGVSQNPRHKITKRGQNVTFRCDPISEHNRLYWYRQTLGQGPEFLTYFQNEAQLEKSRLLSDRFSAERPKGSFSTLEIQRTEQGDSAMYLCASSRGSLETQYFGPGTRLLVL.

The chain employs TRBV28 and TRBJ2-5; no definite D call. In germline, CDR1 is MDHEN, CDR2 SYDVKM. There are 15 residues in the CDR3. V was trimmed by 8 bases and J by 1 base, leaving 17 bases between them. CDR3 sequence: CASLPQSGPQETQYF. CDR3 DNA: TGTGCCAGCCTTCCTCAATCAGGACCCCAAGAGACCCAGTACTTC.

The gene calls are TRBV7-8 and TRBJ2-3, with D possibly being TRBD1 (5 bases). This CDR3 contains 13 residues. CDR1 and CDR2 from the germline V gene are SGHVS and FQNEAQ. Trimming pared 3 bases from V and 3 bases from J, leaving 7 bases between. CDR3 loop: CASSFQGTDTQYF. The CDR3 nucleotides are TGTGCCAGCAGCTTCCAGGGAACAGATACGCAGTATTTT.

For the CDR3, the DNA is TGTGCCTGGAGTCCAGGGGGGCCGGGAGCTTTCTTT. Amino acids: CAWSPGGPGAFF. The J gene is TRBJ1-1, the V gene TRBV30, with 7 bases that match TRBD1. V trimming: 2 bases; J trimming: 10 bases; junction bases outside the gene matches: 7. Germline CDR1 GTSNPN, CDR2 SVGIG (reference sequence). This CDR3 is 12 amino acids long.

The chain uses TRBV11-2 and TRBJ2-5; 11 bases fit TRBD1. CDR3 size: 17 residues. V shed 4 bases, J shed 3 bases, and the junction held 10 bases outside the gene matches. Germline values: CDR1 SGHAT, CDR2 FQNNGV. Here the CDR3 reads CASSSGQGAFWEETQYF. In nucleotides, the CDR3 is TGTGCCAGCAGCTCAGGACAGGGGGCGTTTTGGGAAGAGACCCAGTACTTC.

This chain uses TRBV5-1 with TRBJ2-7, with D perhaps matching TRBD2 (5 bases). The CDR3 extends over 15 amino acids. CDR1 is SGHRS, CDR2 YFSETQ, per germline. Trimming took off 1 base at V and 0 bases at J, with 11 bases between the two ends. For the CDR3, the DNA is TGCGCCAGCAGCTTGATGACGGGAAGCTCCTACGAGCAGTACTTC. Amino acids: CASSLMTGSSYEQYF.

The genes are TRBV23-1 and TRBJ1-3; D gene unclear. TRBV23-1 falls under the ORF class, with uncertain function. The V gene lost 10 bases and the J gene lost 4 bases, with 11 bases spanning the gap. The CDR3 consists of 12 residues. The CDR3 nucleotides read TGCGCCACCACAGAGCCCGGAAACACCATATATTTT. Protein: CATTEPGNTIYF.

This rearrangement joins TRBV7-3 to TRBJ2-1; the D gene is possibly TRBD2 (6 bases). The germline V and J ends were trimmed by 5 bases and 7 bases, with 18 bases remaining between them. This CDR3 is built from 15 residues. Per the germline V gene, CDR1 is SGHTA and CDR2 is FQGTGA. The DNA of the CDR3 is TGTGCCAGCAGCCCAGGGACTCCCGGGGTAAATGAGCAGTTCTTC. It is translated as CASSPGTPGVNEQFF.

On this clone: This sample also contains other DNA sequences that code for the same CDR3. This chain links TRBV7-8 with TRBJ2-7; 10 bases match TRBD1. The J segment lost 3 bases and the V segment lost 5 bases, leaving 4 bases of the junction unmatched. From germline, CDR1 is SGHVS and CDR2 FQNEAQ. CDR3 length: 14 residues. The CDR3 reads CASSSRDRGYEQYF. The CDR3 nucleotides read TGTGCCAGCAGCAGCCGGGACAGGGGCTACGAGCAGTACTTC.

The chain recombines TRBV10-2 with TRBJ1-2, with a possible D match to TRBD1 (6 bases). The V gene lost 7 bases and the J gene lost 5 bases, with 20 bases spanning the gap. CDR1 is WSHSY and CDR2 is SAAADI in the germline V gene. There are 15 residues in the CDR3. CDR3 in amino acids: CASTAKGGLGYGYTF. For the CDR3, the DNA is TGCGCCAGCACCGCAAAGGGGGGGCTAGGGTATGGCTACACCTTC.

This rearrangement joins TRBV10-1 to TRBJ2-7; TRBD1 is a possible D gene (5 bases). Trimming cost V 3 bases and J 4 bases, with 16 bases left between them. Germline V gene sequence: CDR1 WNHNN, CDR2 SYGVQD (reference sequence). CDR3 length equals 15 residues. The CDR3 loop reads CASSDLGAVWYEQYF. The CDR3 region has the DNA TGCGCCAGCAGTGATTTAGGGGCCGTATGGTACGAGCAGTACTTC.

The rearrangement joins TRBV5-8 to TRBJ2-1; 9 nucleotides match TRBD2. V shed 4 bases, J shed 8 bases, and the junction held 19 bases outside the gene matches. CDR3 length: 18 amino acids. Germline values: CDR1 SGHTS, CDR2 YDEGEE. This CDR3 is CASSVPPGLAGGSDEQFF. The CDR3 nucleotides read TGTGCCAGCAGCGTACCACCGGGACTAGCAGGAGGGAGCGATGAGCAGTTCTTC. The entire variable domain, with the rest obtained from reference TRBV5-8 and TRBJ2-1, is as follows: EAGVTQSPTHLIKTRGQQATLRCSPISGHTSVYWYQQALGLGLQFLLWYDEGEERNRGNFPPRFSGRQFPNYSSELNVNALELEDSALYLCASSVPPGLAGGSDEQFFGPGTRLTVL.